This paragraph covers one T cell receptor (beta chain) sequence. The antigen is not known. This sample is drawn from a study of CXCR3-negative and CXCR3-positive naive CD8 T cells. Across the whole study: Roughly 135 million TRB reads were obtained overall (about 1.5 +/- 0.3 million per library).

Germline V gene data show CDR1 as SGHNT and CDR2 as YENEEA. The CDR3 spans 16 residues. Points from the study as a whole: TCR interaction strength was inferred from TRB CDR3 physicochemistry, as CD5 matched across naive subsets. Both naive subsets, CXCR3-negative and CXCR3-positive, displayed similar TRBV-TRBJ usage, unlike memory cells. Relative to memory CD8+ cells, whose diversity was much lower, both naive subsets had comparably high diversity.

Preparation of TRB cDNA libraries relied on 5' RACE carrying UMI labels. TCRdb derives one entry per CDR3 protein from the 5' RACE reads, leaving out DNA. This sample lists about 48,000 distinct CDR3 sequences; its ten largest clones have around 16%. This sequence was found in a human donor in good health. Some clones in this sample may be carry-over from other donors' samples. The rearrangement uses TRBV11-3 and TRBJ2-3. The sample consisted of memory CD8+ T cells from blood. The CDR3 protein is CASSTRSADDADTQYF.